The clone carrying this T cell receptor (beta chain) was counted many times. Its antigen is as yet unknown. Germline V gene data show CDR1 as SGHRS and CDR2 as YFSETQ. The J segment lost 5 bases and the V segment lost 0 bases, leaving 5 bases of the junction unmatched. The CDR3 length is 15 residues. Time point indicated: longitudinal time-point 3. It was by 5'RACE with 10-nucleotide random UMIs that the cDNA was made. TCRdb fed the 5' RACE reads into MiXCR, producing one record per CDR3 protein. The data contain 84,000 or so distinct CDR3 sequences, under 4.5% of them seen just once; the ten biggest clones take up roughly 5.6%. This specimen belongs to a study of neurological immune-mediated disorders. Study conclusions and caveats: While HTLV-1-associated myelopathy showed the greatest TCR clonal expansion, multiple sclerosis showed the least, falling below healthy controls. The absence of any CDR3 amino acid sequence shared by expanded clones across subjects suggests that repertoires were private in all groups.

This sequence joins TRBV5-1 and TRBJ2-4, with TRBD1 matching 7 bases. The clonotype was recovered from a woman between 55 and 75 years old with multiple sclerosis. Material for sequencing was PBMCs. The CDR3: CASSLGDRVQNIQYF. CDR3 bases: TGCGCCAGCAGCTTGGGGGACAGAGTACAAAACATTCAGTACTTC.